The clone carrying this T cell receptor beta chain was detected a few times. Its antigen is still unknown. Unique molecular identifiers were incorporated when the TCRbeta library was constructed. TCRdb called the PCR reads again in MiXCR, with one record for every CDR3 protein. The sample shows more than 400,000 distinct CDR3 sequences, more than 9.5% of them seen only once. The data were taken from a study of T-cell reconstitution after alpha-beta-depleted transplantation in children. Findings and caveats of the study: Several hundred expanded graft clones reportedly gave rise to the alpha-beta T cells present about two months after transplant.

The material sequenced was PBMCs, mostly from graft donor cells, taken 180 days after TCRalphabeta/CD19-depleted stem cell transplant. The receptor was isolated from a female patient between 2 and 15 years old who had a stem cell transplant for aplastic anemia, so the T cells may come from the graft donor.

This CDR3 reads CSVREGTIYNSPLHF. Here the CDR3 DNA reads TGCAGCGTTCGGGAAGGAACGATTTATAATTCACCCCTCCACTTT. J is TRBJ1-6 and V is TRBV29-1; D call uncertain. This CDR3 has 15 residues. V lost 5 bases, J lost 4 bases, and 15 bases lay in between. From germline, CDR1 is SQVTM and CDR2 ANQGSEA. The variable domain in full, completed from reference TRBV29-1 and TRBJ1-6, reads SAVISQKPSRDICQRGTSLTIQCQVDSQVTMMFWYRQQPGQSLTLIATANQGSEATYESGFVIDKFPISRPNLTFSTLTVSNMSPEDSSIYLCSVREGTIYNSPLHFGNGTRLTVT.